The 9 T cell receptor beta chains given below trace back to one sample, sequenced in a study of shared clonotypes between healthy human individuals. Here immunoSEQ multiplex PCR was the method, and the copy in TCRdb shows in-frame clones only, minus some. The sample gives 2,500,000 or so clones, about 92% of which show up once; 0.11% to 0.15% is in the top ten. Sequenced sample: naive CD4+ T cells sorted from blood. Subset meaning: CD45RA+ positively selected. The receptors here all came from a man aged 18 to 30 in good health.

This sequence joins TRBV5-3 and TRBJ2-7; 14 positions agree with TRBD2. TRBV5-3 is assigned to the ORF class and has an uncertain function. After removal of 4 bases from V and 4 bases from J, the junction contained 4 bases not matched to a gene. The CDR3 sequence is 15 residues long. CDR3 bases: TGTGCCAGAAGCCGGACTAGCGGGAGGCTATACGAGCAGTACTTC. Its protein product is CARSRTSGRLYEQYF.

The chain carries TRBV21-1 and TRBJ1-3; TRBD1, the D gene given by the table, was not confirmed from the DNA. TRBV21-1 counts as a pseudogene. The CDR3 covers 17 residues. CDR3 sequence (DNA): TGTGCCAGCAGCAAACGGAGGACAGGTTGCTTGGTAAACACCATATATTTT. Translated, it gives CASSKRRTGCLVNTIYF.

J is TRBJ2-2 and V is TRBV15; D is undetermined. CDR3 size: 14 residues. The germline V gene has CDR1 LNHNV and CDR2 YYDKDF (reference sequence). The ends were cut back, 0 bases at V and 5 bases at J, with 7 bases in the middle. CDR3 in DNA: TGTGCCACCAGCAGAGATCTTTCGACCGGGGAGCTGTTTTTT. It encodes CATSRDLSTGELFF. Based on the CDR3 plus reference TRBV15 and TRBJ2-2, the full variable domain is DAMVIQNPRYQVTQFGKPVTLSCSQTLNHNVMYWYQQKSSQAPKLLFHYYDKDFNNEADTPDNFQSRRPNTSFCFLDIRSPGLGDTAMYLCATSRDLSTGELFFGEGSRLTVL.

Notes on this clone: The CDR3 end shows no conserved phenylalanine or tryptophan, and so a read error is likely. The chain carries TRBV6-5 and TRBJ2-4; TRBD1 is a possible D gene (5 bases). The CDR3 length is 16 residues. Trimming stripped 2 bases from V and 0 bases from J, with 11 bases between. In germline, CDR1 is MNHEY, CDR2 SVGAGI. The CDR3 here is CASSYGAALAKNIQYL. In DNA form, the CDR3 reads TGTGCCAGCAGTTACGGGGCGGCTCTAGCCAAAAACATTCAGTACCTC.

The chain uses TRBV5-6 and TRBJ2-7, with D possibly matching TRBD2 (7 bases). The CDR3 totals 13 residues. Germline V CDR1 and CDR2: SGHDT, YYEEEE. V was clipped by 4 bases and J by 2 bases, with 10 bases between them. The CDR3: CASSKGGPYEQYF. Written as DNA, the CDR3 is TGTGCCAGCAGCAAGGGGGGGCCCTACGAGCAGTACTTC. The entire variable domain, with the rest obtained from reference TRBV5-6 and TRBJ2-7, is as follows: DAGVTQSPTHLIKTRGQQVTLRCSPKSGHDTVSWYQQALGQGPQFIFQYYEEEERQRGNFPDRFSGHQFPNYSSELNVNALLLGDSALYLCASSKGGPYEQYFGPGTRLTVT.

This chain connects TRBV9 to TRBJ2-1, with D tentatively TRBD1 or TRBD2 (5 bases each). There are 13 residues in the CDR3. Germline V gene data show CDR1 as SGDLS and CDR2 as YYNGEE. The V end lost 0 bases, the J end lost 9 bases, and 10 bases lay between the germline ends. CDR3 DNA: TGTGCCAGCAGCGTAGTTGGGACCCCTGAGCAGTTCTTC. Its translation: CASSVVGTPEQFF.

This clone was observed a few times. This chain uses TRBV30 with TRBJ1-1, with a possible D match to TRBD1 (5 bases). Trimming removed 5 bases at V and 1 base at J, with 17 bases between. The germline V gene encodes CDR1 GTSNPN and CDR2 SVGIG (reference sequence). The CDR3 loop spans 15 amino acids. This chain's CDR3 is CAWDPIWGQNTEAFF. CDR3 bases: TGTGCCTGGGACCCCATTTGGGGCCAGAACACTGAAGCTTTCTTT.

About this clone itself: The same CDR3 also results from other DNA sequences found in this sample. The chain carries TRBV18 and TRBJ2-5; D is undetermined. V gave up 2 bases and J gave up 2 bases, with 9 bases separating them. CDR1 is KGHSH, CDR2 LQKENI, per germline. The CDR3 consists of 14 residues. The CDR3 here is CASSPGLSQETQYF. In DNA form, the CDR3 reads TGTGCCAGCTCACCAGGGCTGAGTCAAGAGACCCAGTACTTC.

The CDR3 protein is CASSWSGTANYGYTF. The CDR3 DNA is TGTGCCAGCAGTTGGTCGGGGACAGCTAACTATGGCTACACCTTC. The J gene is TRBJ1-2, the V gene TRBV27; 7 bases line up with TRBD1. V shed 4 bases, J shed 0 bases, and the junction held 5 bases outside the gene matches. CDR1 and CDR2 from the germline V gene are MNHEY and SMNVEV (reference sequence). The CDR3 is 15 amino acids.